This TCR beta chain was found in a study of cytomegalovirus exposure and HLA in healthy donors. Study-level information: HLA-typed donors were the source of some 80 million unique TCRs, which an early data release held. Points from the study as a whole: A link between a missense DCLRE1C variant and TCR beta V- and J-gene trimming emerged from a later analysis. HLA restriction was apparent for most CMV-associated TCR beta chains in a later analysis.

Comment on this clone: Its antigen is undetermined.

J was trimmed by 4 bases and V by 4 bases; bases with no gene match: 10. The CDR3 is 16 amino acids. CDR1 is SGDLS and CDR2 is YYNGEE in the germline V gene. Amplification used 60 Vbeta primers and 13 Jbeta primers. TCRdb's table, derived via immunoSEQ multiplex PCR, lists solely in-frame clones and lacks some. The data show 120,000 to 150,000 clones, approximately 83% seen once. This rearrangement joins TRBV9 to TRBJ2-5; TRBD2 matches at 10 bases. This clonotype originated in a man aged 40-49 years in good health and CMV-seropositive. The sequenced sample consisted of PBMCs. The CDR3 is CASSPMSLAGAETQYF. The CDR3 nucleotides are TGTGCCAGCAGCCCTATGTCTCTAGCGGGAGCAGAGACCCAGTACTTC.